Each of the 11 T cell receptor beta chains below was sequenced from the same sample in a study of T cells in women clearing cervical HPV infection. Assay used: immunoSEQ multiplex PCR; TCRdb lists only in-frame clones, some missing. This table holds more than 30,000 clones. Sequencing was done on a sample of blood buffy coat. These receptors all come from a woman aged 18 to 75 with a cervical HPV16 infection that either progressed to CIN3+ or cleared (not recorded which).

CDR3: CASSEQGTTPVDTQYF. CDR3 DNA (partial): TGCGCCAGCTCTGAGCAGGGGACCACCCCTGTGGATACG. The chain is built from TRBV5-1 and TRBJ2-3; D might be TRBD1 (6 bases). The observed sequence ends 3 residues before the CDR3 terminus, with the missing tail filled in from the germline J gene. Trimming stripped 7 bases from V and 6 bases from J, with 24 bases between. Germline CDR1 reads SGHRS; CDR2 reads YFSETQ. The CDR3 has 16 residues.

About this clone: With the read ending 3 residues before the CDR3 end, the germline J gene is used to fill in that end. The chain is built from TRBV19 and TRBJ1-4; TRBD1 matches at 7 bases. V shed 6 bases and J 8 bases; nucleotides not matched to a gene: 9. Germline CDR1 reads LNHDA; CDR2 reads SQIVND (reference sequence). CDR3 size: 14 residues. The DNA read from the CDR3 is TGTGCCAGTAGACTGGGACAGATAAAGGAAAAA. Residues: CASRLGQIKEK. Given in full, the CDR3 is CASRLGQIKEKLFF.

A remark on this clone: The DNA ends 3 residues before the CDR3 does, and the rest of the CDR3 is filled in from the germline J gene. The chain has TRBV7-8 and TRBJ1-2, with D perhaps TRBD1 (5 bases). Germline-derived CDR1 and CDR2 are SGHVS and FQNEAQ. The CDR3 runs to 14 residues. The CDR3 here is CASSFPSGGGTYTF. The DNA read from the CDR3 is TGTGCCAGCAGCTTTCCCAGCGGGGGAGGTACC.

Comment on this clone: Sequence at one end of the junction differs from germline and may be a read error. The CDR3 goes on 3 residues after the read ends, and that part is filled in from the germline J gene. The chain links TRBV7-2 to TRBJ2-3; 9 nucleotides match TRBD1. The CDR3 is 15 amino acids. Germline loops: CDR1 SGHTA, CDR2 FQGNSA. The CDR3 sequence: CASSLAQGARETQYF. The CDR3 DNA, read in part, is TGTGCCAGCAGCCTAGCACAGGGGGCGAGGGAGACG.

As concerns this clone: Sequencing ends 3 residues short of the CDR3 end; the germline J gene provides the rest. The gene calls are TRBV7-2 and TRBJ2-3; no reliable D call. This CDR3 is 15 amino acids long. CDR1 and CDR2 from the germline V gene are SGHTA and FQGNSA. The CDR3 reads CASSLAPRYQETQYF. CDR3 DNA, as far as it was read: TGTGCCAGCAGCTTAGCACCTAGGTACCAAGAGACG. The complete variable domain, with remaining parts taken from reference TRBV7-2 and TRBJ2-3, reads GAGVSQSPSNKVTEKGKDVELRCDPISGHTALYWYRQSLGQGLEFLIYFQGNSAPDKSGLPSDRFSAERTGGSVSTLTIQRTQQEDSAVYLCASSLAPRYQETQYFGPGTRLTVL.

A word on this clone: Coverage ceases 3 residues before the CDR3 finishes, and the germline J gene fills in the end. The chain links TRBV10-2 to TRBJ2-5, with D possibly TRBD2 on 7 matching bases. The germline V gene encodes CDR1 WSHSY and CDR2 SAAADI. Trimming pared 7 bases from V and 0 bases from J, leaving 12 bases between. The CDR3 sequence is 14 residues long. The part of the CDR3 DNA that was read is TGCGCCAGCAAAGTAGGGGGGGACCAAGAGACC. This sequence encodes CASKVGGDQET. The entire CDR3 protein reads CASKVGGDQETQYF.

In regard to this clone: The DNA ends 3 residues before the CDR3 does, and the rest of the CDR3 is filled in from the germline J gene. This chain uses TRBV28 with TRBJ2-3; TRBD2 is a possible D gene (6 bases). This CDR3 has 12 residues. CDR1 is MDHEN, CDR2 SYDVKM, per germline. The V gene lost 9 bases and the J gene lost 2 bases, with 9 bases spanning the gap. Incomplete CDR3 DNA: TGTGCCAGTCGGGACTTCACAGATACG. This sequence encodes CASRDFTDT. The full CDR3 reads CASRDFTDTQYF.

About this clone itself: Read sequence stops 3 residues before the CDR3 end, and the germline J gene provides the missing end. The rearrangement uses TRBV5-4 and TRBJ2-7; either TRBD1 or TRBD2 may supply D (6 bases each). CDR3 length: 15 amino acids. CDR1 is SGHNT, CDR2 YYREEE, per germline (reference sequence). V shed 2 bases and J shed 3 bases, with 15 bases lying between them. CDR3: CASSFGGPEGYEQYF. CDR3 bases read: TGTGCCAGCAGCTTTGGGGGCCCGGAGGGCTACGAG.

Regarding this clone: The DNA ends 3 residues before the CDR3 does, and the rest of the CDR3 is filled in from the germline J gene. The V call is TRBV7-3, the J call TRBJ2-3, with 9 bases fitting TRBD2. J lost 7 bases, V lost 4 bases, and 9 bases had no gene match. The V gene's germline CDR1 is SGHTA and CDR2 FQGTGA. CDR3 length equals 15 residues. This chain's CDR3 is CASSSLAGKWNTQYF. The DNA read from the CDR3 is TGTGCCAGCAGCTCCCTAGCGGGGAAGTGGAATACG.

Points on this clone: The read comes to an end 3 residues before the CDR3 does, leaving the germline J gene to fill in the end. This chain joins TRBV11-3 and TRBJ2-5, with D unresolved. This CDR3 is 15 amino acids long. Trimming shortened V by 3 bases and J by 5 bases, and 16 bases separated the two germline ends. From germline, CDR1 is SGHNT and CDR2 YENEEA. The CDR3 sequence is CASSLVLRVAETQYF. The sequenced part of the CDR3 DNA is TGTGCCAGCAGCTTGGTTCTTAGGGTTGCCGAGACC. The full variable domain, with the rest looked up from reference TRBV11-3 and TRBJ2-5, is EAGVVQSPRYKIIEKKQPVAFWCNPISGHNTLYWYLQNLGQGPELLIRYENEEAVDDSQLPKDRFSAERLKGVDSTLKIQPAELGDSAVYLCASSLVLRVAETQYFGPGTRLLVL.

Note on this clone: The read comes to an end 3 residues before the CDR3 does, leaving the germline J gene to fill in the end. The V and J genes are TRBV19 and TRBJ1-2, with D unresolved. Germline-derived CDR1 and CDR2 are LNHDA and SQIVND (reference sequence). This CDR3 has 13 amino acids. V gave up 3 bases and J gave up 4 bases, with 9 bases separating them. The CDR3 DNA, read in part, is TGTGCCAGTAGTATGCTGGCATTCTATGGC. This sequence encodes CASSMLAFYG. The whole CDR3 sequence is CASSMLAFYGYTF.